The source of this T cell receptor beta chain is a study of blood T cell repertoires in COVID-19. V was clipped by 3 bases and J by 5 bases; unmatched bases: 6. This CDR3 comprises 15 residues. CDR1 is LNHNV, CDR2 YYDKDF, per germline (reference sequence). Some clones are missing from TCRdb's copy, which holds only in-frame ones; the method was immunoSEQ multiplex PCR. Among approximately 470,000 clones listed, over 75% were seen once. Material for sequencing was peripheral blood. This sequence was found in a human donor in a cohort sampled during active COVID-19. This sequence joins TRBV15 and TRBJ2-5; 10 nucleotides match TRBD1. The CDR3 nucleotides read TGTGCCACCAGCAGTGGGGACAGGGGTGAGGAGACCCAGTACTTC. Translating gives CATSSGDRGEETQYF. The full variable domain, its missing parts supplied by reference TRBV15 and TRBJ2-5, is DAMVIQNPRYQVTQFGKPVTLSCSQTLNHNVMYWYQQKSSQAPKLLFHYYDKDFNNEADTPDNFQSRRPNTSFCFLDIRSPGLGDTAMYLCATSSGDRGEETQYFGPGTRLLVL.